This TCR beta chain comes out of a study of neoadjuvant anti-PD-1 for oral cavity cancer. Study as a whole: Patients without progression got a fourth dose around day 43.

The CDR3 runs 13 residues. This table comes from immunoSEQ multiplex PCR, and its TCRdb copy is limited to in-frame clones, with some not included. The sample has roughly 14,000 clones; roughly two thirds are singletons. Stage II-IVA oral cavity squamous cell carcinoma was new and untreated by systemic or radiation therapy. Patients had HPV-negative, locally advanced oral cavity squamous cell carcinoma. The TCR sequence derives from a person aged 40 to 85 with oral cavity squamous cell carcinoma. The chain links TRBV1 to TRBJ1-2. TRBV1 is labeled a pseudogene. The sample was PBMCs, taken before nivolumab (anti-PD-1) treatment. The CDR3 sequence is CTSSLVGGTGYTF. In nucleotides, the CDR3 is TGCACCAGCAGCCTTGTGGGGGGAACGGGCTACACCTTC.